A single sample gave rise to the 2 T cell receptor beta chains below, sequenced in a study of blood T cell repertoires in COVID-19. The protocol was immunoSEQ multiplex PCR, while the TCRdb copy is restricted to in-frame clones and leaves out a portion. The repertoire consists of 95,000 to 150,000 clones, with about 85% occurring once and the leading ten covering around 3%. Sequencing was performed on peripheral blood. The receptor source for this set is a woman of 80 years or more with COVID-19, enrolled during active disease.

The chain links TRBV10-2 to TRBJ2-2, with a weak D call TRBD1 (5 bases). Trimming removed 7 bases at V and 4 bases at J, with 10 bases between. This CDR3 spans 13 amino acids. Germline CDR1 is WSHSY and CDR2 is SAAADI. CDR3 in DNA: TGCGCCAGCACCTTGACAGCCACCGGGGAGCTGTTTTTT. This gives the protein CASTLTATGELFF.

The DNA for the CDR3 is TGCGCCAGGCCGGGGGACAGGGCTTCCTACAATGAGCAGTTCTTC. Protein sequence: CARPGDRASYNEQFF. This chain uses TRBV10-1 with TRBJ2-1; TRBD1 aligns across 9 bases. There are 15 residues in the CDR3. Germline CDR1 is WNHNN and CDR2 is SYGVQD (reference sequence). Losses at the gene ends were 9 bases for V and 1 base for J; bases not matched to a gene: 7.